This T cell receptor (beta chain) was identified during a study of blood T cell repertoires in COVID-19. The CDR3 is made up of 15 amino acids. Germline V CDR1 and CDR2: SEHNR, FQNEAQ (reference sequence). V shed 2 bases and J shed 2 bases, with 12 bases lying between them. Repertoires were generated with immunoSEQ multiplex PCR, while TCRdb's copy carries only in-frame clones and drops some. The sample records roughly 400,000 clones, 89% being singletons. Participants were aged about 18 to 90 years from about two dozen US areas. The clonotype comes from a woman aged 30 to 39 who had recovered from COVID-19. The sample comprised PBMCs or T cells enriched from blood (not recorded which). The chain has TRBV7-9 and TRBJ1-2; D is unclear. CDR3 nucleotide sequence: TGTGCCAGCAGCTTAAACGTCGGGGAAAACTATGGCTACACCTTC. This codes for CASSLNVGENYGYTF.